This entry lists 4 T cell receptor beta chains sequenced from one sample in a study of spatial heterogeneity in lung cancer. One entry per CDR3 protein results from TCRdb running MiXCR on the 5' RACE reads. In the table there are about 7,000 distinct CDR3 sequences, 8.5% to 10% of which are singletons. The time point is: sample taken at primary tumor resection. Unsorted whole RNA samples from tumor, nontumor lung or frozen PBMC were sequenced. The input for sequencing was PBMCs, taken at surgery. Receptor source: a male donor with early-stage non-small cell lung cancer.

This clonotype was recorded many times. In a library made to pick up alpha chains, this beta chain is a stray read with a size that means little. V gene TRBV30 combines with J gene TRBJ2-1; 12 nucleotides line up with TRBD2. The CDR3 runs 15 residues. Trimming took 1 base from V and 9 from J; bases not matched to a gene: 7. The germline V gene has CDR1 GTSNPN and CDR2 SVGIG (reference sequence). CDR3 nucleotides: TGTGCCTGGAGTGGGACTAGCGGGACTCTCGCTGAGCAGTTCTTC. It translates to CAWSGTSGTLAEQFF.

This clonotype came up many times. This beta chain slipped into a library made for alpha chains as a stray read, so its size is not meaningful. The chain couples TRBV13 to TRBJ2-1, with D possibly TRBD2 on 5 matching bases. Trimming shortened V by 11 bases and J by 10 bases, and 12 bases separated the two germline ends. Germline values: CDR1 PRHDT, CDR2 FYEKMQ (reference sequence). This CDR3 is 10 amino acids long. CDR3 DNA sequence: TGTGCCGCCGGGAAATTCGAGCAGTTCTTC. Amino acid sequence: CAAGKFEQFF. Full variable domain (missing parts from reference TRBV13 and TRBJ2-1): AAGVIQSPRHLIKEKRETATLKCYPIPRHDTVYWYQQGPGQDPQFLISFYEKMQSDKGSIPDRFSAQQFSDYHSELNMSSLELGDSALYFCAAGKFEQFFGPGTRLTVL.

This clonotype occurred many times. In a library made to pick up alpha chains, this beta chain is a stray read with a size that means little. The gene calls are TRBV20-1 and TRBJ2-7; D is ambiguous. The CDR3 spans 12 residues. Trimming left V 3 bases short and J 3 bases short, with 9 bases between. Germline loops: CDR1 DFQATT, CDR2 SNEGSKA (reference sequence). The CDR3 is CSASPEYYEQYF. CDR3 bases: TGCAGTGCTAGCCCCGAGTACTACGAGCAGTACTTC.

This clonotype was seen more than once but under ten times. A library prepared for alpha chains yielded this beta chain as an off-target read; its size is of little meaning. The chain combines TRBV10-3 with TRBJ2-1; TRBD2 matches at 8 bases. With 9 bases clipped from V and 4 bases from J, the junction kept 8 bases outside the gene matches. The germline V gene encodes CDR1 ENHRY and CDR2 SYGVKD. This CDR3 has 14 amino acids. In nucleotides, the CDR3 is TGTGCCATTTCAACTAGCGGCCTATACAATGAGCAGTTCTTC. This sequence encodes CAISTSGLYNEQFF.